This passage covers 12 T cell receptor beta chains from one sample sequenced in a study of shared clonotypes between healthy human individuals (dated by TCRdb to 2019 to 2021). The library was produced with the immunoSEQ multiplex PCR assay. TCRdb retrieved this table from immuneACCESS and kept in-frame rearrangements only. Not all clones are present; in checked studies, unresolved V genes account for under half, and no reason is known for the remainder. The sample includes more than 2 million clones, with just over 90% observed a single time. The top ten hold roughly 1.7% of the sample. CD8 naive samples were CD45RO-negative cells positively selected for CCR7, giving a CD45RA+CCR7+ population that excluded TemRA cells. The sequencing sample was made of naive CD8+ T cells from PBMCs. The sample's cell subset or site, from its label and the paper: CD45RA+CCR7+. These receptors were taken from a young man in good health. Some clones in this sample may be carry-over from other donors' samples.

This sequence joins TRBV27 and TRBJ2-2; D is uncertain. V gave up 3 bases and J gave up 10 bases, with 15 bases separating them. Germline V lookup: CDR1 MNHEY, CDR2 SMNVEV (reference sequence). This CDR3 contains 14 residues. The CDR3 region is CASSFFGGWPELFF. As DNA, the CDR3 is TGTGCCAGCAGTTTTTTTGGTGGGTGGCCGGAGCTGTTTTTT.

On this clone itself: Other DNA sequences of this sample code for an identical CDR3. The chain employs TRBV7-9 and TRBJ1-2, with a possible D match to TRBD1 (6 bases). V lost 3 bases and J 4 bases, leaving 9 bases between the germline ends. The CDR3 is made up of 13 amino acids. CDR1 is SEHNR, CDR2 FQNEAQ, per germline (reference sequence). The CDR3 bases are TGTGCCAGCAGCTTTACAGGGACCTATGGCTACACCTTC. The encoded protein is CASSFTGTYGYTF.

This chain links TRBV9 with TRBJ2-5; TRBD2 aligns across 10 bases. Trimming took 1 base from V and 2 from J; bases not matched to a gene: 8. The CDR3 consists of 17 residues. Germline CDR1 and CDR2: SGDLS and YYNGEE. CDR3 protein: CASSVPSAGGEQETQYF. CDR3 in DNA: TGTGCCAGCAGCGTACCCTCAGCGGGAGGGGAGCAAGAGACCCAGTACTTC.

The chain combines TRBV6-5 with TRBJ2-2; the match to TRBD1 covers 7 bases. CDR1 is MNHEY and CDR2 is SVGAGI in the germline V gene. Trimming at V came to 4 bases and at J to 5 bases, leaving 7 bases not matched to a gene. The CDR3 is made up of 15 amino acids. The CDR3 loop reads CASSLGTDHTGELFF. CDR3 nucleotide sequence: TGTGCCAGCAGTTTAGGGACAGACCATACCGGGGAGCTGTTTTTT.

The gene calls are TRBV2 and TRBJ2-7; 15 nucleotides match TRBD2. V dropped 7 bases and J dropped 1; count of bases not matched to a gene: 17. The CDR3 has 20 residues. Germline V gives CDR1 SNHLY, CDR2 FYNNEI. The CDR3: CASIGLGLAGGPGVSYEQYF. The CDR3 DNA reads TGTGCCAGCATCGGCCTAGGACTAGCGGGAGGGCCTGGGGTATCCTACGAGCAGTACTTC.

This clone was seen a single time. Within the sample, other DNA sequences also encode this same CDR3. The V call is TRBV7-9, the J call TRBJ2-7; D uncertain. The CDR3 runs to 14 residues. CDR1 and CDR2 from the germline V gene are SEHNR and FQNEAQ (reference sequence). The V gene lost 0 bases and the J gene lost 2 bases, with 8 bases spanning the gap. The CDR3, as DNA: TGTGCCAGCAGCTTAGCACCTGGCGCCTACGAGCAGTACTTC. Translated, it gives CASSLAPGAYEQYF. Filled out from reference TRBV7-9 and TRBJ2-7, the complete variable domain reads DTGVSQNPRHKITKRGQNVTFRCDPISEHNRLYWYRQTLGQGPEFLTYFQNEAQLEKSRLLSDRFSAERPKGSFSTLEIQRTEQGDSAMYLCASSLAPGAYEQYFGPGTRLTVT.

CDR3 nucleotide sequence: TGTGCCAGCAGTCGAGGGTGGGGGGCGGAAGGAATAGAGACCCAGTACTTC. Residues: CASSRGWGAEGIETQYF. The chain carries TRBV28 and TRBJ2-5; D possibly matches TRBD1 or TRBD2 (6 bases each). Germline V gives CDR1 MDHEN, CDR2 SYDVKM. The CDR3 has 17 residues. V lost 5 bases and J lost 4, with 23 bases in between.

The chain couples TRBV9 to TRBJ2-7; D uncertain. The CDR3 consists of 13 residues. Germline V gene lookup returns CDR1 SGDLS and CDR2 YYNGEE. With 0 bases removed from V and 7 bases from J, the gap between germline ends came to 11 bases. CDR3 in DNA: TGTGCCAGCAGCGTAGGGAGCCGTAGGGAGCAGTACTTC. It specifies CASSVGSRREQYF.

The V call is TRBV19, the J call TRBJ1-1; a possible D gene is TRBD1 (5 bases). V lost 8 bases, J lost 4 bases, and 8 bases lay in between. This CDR3 spans 11 amino acids. CDR1 is LNHDA and CDR2 is SQIVND in the germline V gene (reference sequence). The CDR3 DNA is TGTGCCAGTGTGGGACCCACTGAAGCTTTCTTT. It is translated as CASVGPTEAFF.

Worth noting for this clone: The sample has other DNA sequences that encode this CDR3 too. The chain links TRBV5-6 to TRBJ2-2, with TRBD2 identical over 13 bases. Losses at the gene ends were 2 bases for V and 4 bases for J; bases not matched to a gene: 2. The CDR3 contains 16 residues. Germline V lookup: CDR1 SGHDT, CDR2 YYEEEE. The CDR3 loop is CASSLGLAGATGELFF. The CDR3, as DNA: TGTGCCAGCAGCTTAGGACTAGCGGGAGCCACCGGGGAGCTGTTTTTT.

The V gene is TRBV4-3, the J gene TRBJ1-1; no clear D gene. The V end was cut by 0 bases, the J end by 7 bases, with 6 bases between. Germline values: CDR1 LGHNA, CDR2 YSLEER. There are 12 residues in the CDR3. CDR3 sequence (DNA): TGCGCCAGCAGCCAAGATTTTGGTGAAGCTTTCTTT. Translated: CASSQDFGEAFF.

The V gene is TRBV27, the J gene TRBJ2-3; a weak D match, TRBD2 (5 bases). The CDR3 extends over 13 amino acids. Germline-derived CDR1 and CDR2 are MNHEY and SMNVEV (reference sequence). The V and J ends lost 6 bases and 6 bases respectively, with 13 bases between them. The CDR3 region has the DNA TGTGCCAGCAGCCTCCTTACTAGGGATACGCAGTATTTT. It translates to CASSLLTRDTQYF.